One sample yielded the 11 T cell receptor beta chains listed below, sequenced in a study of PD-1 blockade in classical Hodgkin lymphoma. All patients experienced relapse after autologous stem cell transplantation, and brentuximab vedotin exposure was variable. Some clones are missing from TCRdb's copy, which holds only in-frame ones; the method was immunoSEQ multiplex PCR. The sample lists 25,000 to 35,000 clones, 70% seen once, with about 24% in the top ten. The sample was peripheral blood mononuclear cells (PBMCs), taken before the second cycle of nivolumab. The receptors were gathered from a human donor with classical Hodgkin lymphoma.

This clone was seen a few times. CDR3 sequence reads: CASSVGQGGNYGYTF. CDR3 sequence (DNA): TGTGCCAGCAGCGTGGGTCAGGGGGGTAACTATGGCTACACCTTC. The chain has TRBV9 and TRBJ1-2; 7 bases align to TRBD1. The length of the CDR3 is 15 residues. Germline CDR1 SGDLS, CDR2 YYNGEE. The V and J ends lost 2 bases and 1 base, in that order; junction bases with no gene match: 5.

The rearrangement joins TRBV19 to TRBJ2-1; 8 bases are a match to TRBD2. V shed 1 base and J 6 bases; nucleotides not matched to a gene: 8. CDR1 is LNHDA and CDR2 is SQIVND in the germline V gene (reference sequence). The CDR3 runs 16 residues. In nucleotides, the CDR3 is TGTGCCAGTAGTATAGGAAGCGGGAGAGTCGGCAATGAGCAGTTCTTC. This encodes CASSIGSGRVGNEQFF.

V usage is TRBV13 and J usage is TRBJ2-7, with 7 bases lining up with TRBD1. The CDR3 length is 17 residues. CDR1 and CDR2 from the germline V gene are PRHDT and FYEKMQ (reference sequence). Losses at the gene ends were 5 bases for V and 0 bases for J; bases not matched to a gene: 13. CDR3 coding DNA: TGTGCCAGCAGCCGCCCAGTGAGACAGGGATCCTCCTACGAGCAGTACTTC. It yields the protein CASSRPVRQGSSYEQYF.

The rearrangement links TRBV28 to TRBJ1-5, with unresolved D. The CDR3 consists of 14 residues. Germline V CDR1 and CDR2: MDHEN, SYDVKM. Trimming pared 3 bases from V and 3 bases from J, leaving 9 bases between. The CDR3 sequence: CASSLSRINQPQHF. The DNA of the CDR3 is TGTGCCAGCAGTTTGAGCAGAATCAATCAGCCCCAGCATTTT.

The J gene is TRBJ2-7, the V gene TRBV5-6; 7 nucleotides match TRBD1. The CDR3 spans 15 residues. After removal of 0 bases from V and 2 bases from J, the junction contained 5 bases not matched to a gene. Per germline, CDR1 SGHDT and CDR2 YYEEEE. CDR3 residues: CASSLGPTGTYEQYV. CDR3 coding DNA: TGTGCCAGCAGCTTGGGGCCGACAGGGACCTACGAGCAGTACGTC.

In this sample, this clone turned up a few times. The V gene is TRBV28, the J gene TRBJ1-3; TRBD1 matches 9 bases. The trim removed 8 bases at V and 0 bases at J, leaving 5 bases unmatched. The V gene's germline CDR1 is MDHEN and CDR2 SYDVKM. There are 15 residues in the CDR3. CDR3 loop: CASGRDRVSGNTIYF. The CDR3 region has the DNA TGTGCCAGCGGCCGGGACAGGGTCTCTGGAAACACCATATATTTT.

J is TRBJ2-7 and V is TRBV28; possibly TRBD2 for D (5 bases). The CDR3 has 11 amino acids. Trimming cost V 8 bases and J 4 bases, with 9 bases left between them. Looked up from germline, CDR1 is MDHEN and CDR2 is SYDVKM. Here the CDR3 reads CASAREYEQYF. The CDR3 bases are TGTGCCAGCGCGAGGGAATACGAGCAGTACTTC.

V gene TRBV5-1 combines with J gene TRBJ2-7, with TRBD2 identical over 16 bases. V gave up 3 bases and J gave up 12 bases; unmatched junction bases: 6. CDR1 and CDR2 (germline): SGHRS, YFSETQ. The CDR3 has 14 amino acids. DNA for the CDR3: TGCGCCAGCAGCTGGGGACTAGCGGGAGGGCCCCCGTACTTC. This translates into CASSWGLAGGPPYF. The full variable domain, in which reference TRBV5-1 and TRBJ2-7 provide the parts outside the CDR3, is KAGVTQTPRYLIKTRGQQVTLSCSPISGHRSVSWYQQTPGQGLQFLFEYFSETQRNKGNFPGRFSGRQFSNSRSEMNVSTLELGDSALYLCASSWGLAGGPPYFGPGTRLTVT.

CDR3 nucleotides: TGTGCCAGCACCCAGGGATCAACTAATGAAAAACTGTTTTTT. Translating it yields CASTQGSTNEKLFF. The chain joins TRBV11-2 to TRBJ1-4; a possible D gene is TRBD1 (5 bases). Germline loops: CDR1 SGHAT, CDR2 FQNNGV. The CDR3 sequence is 14 residues long. V was cut by 7 bases and J by 0 bases, with 9 bases left in between.

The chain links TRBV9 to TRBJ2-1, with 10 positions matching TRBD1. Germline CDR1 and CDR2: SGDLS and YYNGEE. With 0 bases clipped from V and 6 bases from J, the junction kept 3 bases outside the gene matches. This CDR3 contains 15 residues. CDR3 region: CASSVVGQGSNEQFF. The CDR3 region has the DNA TGTGCCAGCAGCGTAGTGGGACAGGGGAGCAATGAGCAGTTCTTC.

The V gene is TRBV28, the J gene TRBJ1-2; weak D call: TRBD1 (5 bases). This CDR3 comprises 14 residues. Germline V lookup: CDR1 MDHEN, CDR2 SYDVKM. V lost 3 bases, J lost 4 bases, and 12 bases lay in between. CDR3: CASSFGGSVYGYTF. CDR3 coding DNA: TGTGCCAGCAGTTTTGGGGGGAGCGTCTATGGCTACACCTTC.